The clone carrying this T cell receptor (beta chain) came up a few times. This CDR3 is 17 amino acids long. J lost 1 base, V lost 5 bases, and 9 bases had no gene match. TCRdb re-called the reads with MiXCR, one entry per CDR3 protein. The sample has 25,000 to 30,000 distinct CDR3 sequences, 18% seen once. The data belong to a study of patients with pleural tuberculosis. The sample taken for sequencing was peripheral blood. The V gene is TRBV12-3 or TRBV12-4, the J gene TRBJ2-2; 8 nucleotides line up with TRBD1. This receptor was identified in a human donor with pleural tuberculosis. The CDR3 loop reads CASSRLIGTGNTGELFF. CDR3 DNA: TGTGCCAGCAGTCGCCTGATCGGGACAGGGAACACCGGGGAGCTGTTTTTT.